A selection of T cell receptor beta chains follows, all from one sample in a study of vaccination and CD4 T cells after COVID-19. No antigen has been identified for these receptors. TCRdb processed the PCR reads anew with MiXCR; each CDR3 protein has one entry. This sample has fewer than 20,000 distinct CDR3 sequences, with approximately 44% found just once. Source: CD4+ T cells from blood, cultured in vitro, taken about 7 months after SARS-CoV-2 vaccination. All receptors come from a human donor who had recovered from COVID-19. Each CDR3 is given with its conserved first and last residue. D genes are given only for firm matches. Where a row states a size, it is once, few, many or the class of an expanded clone; other rows omit it.

TRBV11-2,TRBJ2-3,TRBD2,.,CASSLRAAAGGREGTQYF,TGTGCCAGCAGCTTAAGAGCGGCGGCGGGGGGGCGAGAGGGTACGCAGTATTTT
TRBV20-1,TRBJ1-3,.,few,CSASSSGNTIYF,TGCAGTGCCTCATCCTCTGGAAACACCATATATTTT
TRBV18,TRBJ2-5,.,.,CASSPQETQYF,TGTGCCAGCTCACCCCAAGAGACCCAGTACTTC
TRBV27,TRBJ1-1,TRBD1,few,CASSSSTGDGNTEAFF,TGTGCCAGCAGTTCGTCGACAGGGGATGGGAACACTGAAGCTTTCTTT
TRBV5-4,TRBJ2-1,TRBD2,.,CASSSGLAAYNEQFF,TGTGCCAGCAGCTCTGGACTAGCCGCCTACAATGAGCAGTTCTTC
TRBV29-1,TRBJ2-7,TRBD2,.,CSVLTSVGYEQYF,TGCAGCGTTTTGACTAGCGTAGGCTACGAGCAGTACTTC
TRBV24-1,TRBJ1-1,.,few,CATQGTSTEAFF,TGTGCCACCCAGGGGACTTCCACTGAAGCTTTCTTT
TRBV7-9,TRBJ2-5,.,few,CASSLDRQETQYF,TGTGCCAGCAGCTTAGACAGACAAGAGACCCAGTACTTC
TRBV18,TRBJ1-6,.,.,CASSPPGQTYSPLHF,TGTGCCAGCTCACCCCCAGGACAGACCTATTCACCCCTCCACTTT
TRBV20-1,TRBJ2-3,.,once,CSATRQGGGLDTQYF,TGCAGTGCTACCCGCCAGGGGGGTGGTTTAGATACGCAGTATTTT
TRBV5-1,TRBJ1-1,TRBD1,.,CASSLGGQGPLNTEAFF,TGCGCCAGCAGCTTGGGGGGACAGGGGCCGCTGAACACTGAAGCTTTCTTT
TRBV5-8,TRBJ2-5,.,.,CASSPRGSMGGETQYF,TGTGCCAGCAGCCCCCGGGGATCCATGGGGGGAGAGACCCAGTACTTC
TRBV6-1,TRBJ1-5,.,few,CASSLQGFSNQPQHF,TGTGCCAGCAGTCTCCAGGGGTTTAGCAATCAGCCCCAGCATTTT
TRBV6-1,TRBJ2-5,.,.,CASNRDRQETQYF,TGTGCCAGCAACCGGGACCGGCAAGAGACCCAGTACTTC
TRBV11-2,TRBJ1-5,TRBD1,.,CASSLDRAQPQHF,TGTGCCAGCAGCCTGGACAGGGCACAGCCCCAGCATTTT
TRBV7-3,TRBJ2-3,.,.,CASSPGLQSDTQYF,TGTGCCAGCAGCCCAGGACTACAATCAGATACGCAGTATTTT
TRBV10-1,TRBJ2-7,.,.,CASSERGSRFYEQYF,TGCGCCAGCAGTGAAAGGGGATCGCGATTCTACGAGCAGTACTTC